Below, 27 T cell receptor beta chains from the same sample are listed, as sequenced in a study of T cells in Graves' hyperthyroidism and ophthalmopathy. Researchers took RNA transcripts and amplified the TCR beta CDR3 regions from them. HTBI primers were used for first-round RT-PCR of the TCR CDR3. TCRdb re-derived calls from the multiplex PCR reads in MiXCR, one entry per CDR3 protein. The table shows a few hundred thousand distinct CDR3 sequences, with approximately 14% occurring only once. Specimen: blood. These receptors were collected from a young woman with Graves' hyperthyroidism.

The chain recombines TRBV4-1 with TRBJ2-5; D remains ambiguous. V shed 3 bases and J shed 5 bases, with 13 bases lying between them. CDR3 size: 14 residues. CDR1 and CDR2 from the germline V gene are MGHRA and YSYEKL. CDR3 bases: TGCGCCAGCAGCCAGCATACCGAAGTCGAGACCCAGTACTTC. Protein: CASSQHTEVETQYF.

The chain has TRBV5-1 and TRBJ2-2; weak D call: TRBD2 (5 bases). The V end lost 2 bases, the J end lost 0 bases, and 8 bases lay between the germline ends. Germline V gene sequence: CDR1 SGHRS, CDR2 YFSETQ. The CDR3 length is 15 residues. CDR3 amino acids: CASSFGVTNTGELFF. In DNA, the CDR3 is TGCGCCAGCAGCTTCGGGGTTACGAACACCGGGGAGCTGTTTTTT. Full variable domain (outside the CDR3, taken from reference TRBV5-1 and TRBJ2-2): KAGVTQTPRYLIKTRGQQVTLSCSPISGHRSVSWYQQTPGQGLQFLFEYFSETQRNKGNFPGRFSGRQFSNSRSEMNVSTLELGDSALYLCASSFGVTNTGELFFGEGSRLTVL.

A remark on this clonotype: A much more abundant neighbour one base away suggests this may be a read error. The rearrangement links TRBV7-2 to TRBJ2-5; TRBD2 matches 9 bases. The germline gives CDR1 SGHTA, CDR2 FQGNSA. J gave up 5 bases and V 4 bases, and 5 bases lay outside the gene matches. The CDR3 length is 14 residues. DNA for the CDR3: TGTGCCAGCAGCTCCCCAGCGGGAGGTGAGACCCAGTACTTC. It codes for CASSSPAGGETQYF.

The chain links TRBV6-1 to TRBJ1-5; 7 positions match TRBD1. The junction had 3 bases not matched to a gene; V was cut back by 8 bases and J by 2 bases. Germline values: CDR1 MNHNS, CDR2 SASEGT. The CDR3 sequence is 13 residues long. CDR3 coding DNA: TGTGCCAGCGGAACAGGGGGCAATCAGCCCCAGCATTTT. It encodes CASGTGGNQPQHF.

This clonotype was counted only a few times. V gene TRBV15 combines with J gene TRBJ2-3; D is ambiguous. The V gene lost 3 bases and the J gene lost 4 bases, with 11 bases spanning the gap. The CDR3 has 14 residues. Germline values: CDR1 LNHNV, CDR2 YYDKDF (reference sequence). CDR3 nucleotide sequence: TGTGCCACCAGCAGGACTCCCCCCTCAGATACGCAGTATTTT. Encoded protein: CATSRTPPSDTQYF.

This clonotype showed up many times. The gene calls are TRBV6-2 or TRBV6-3 and TRBJ2-6; 9 bases are a match to TRBD1. J gave up 4 bases and V 6 bases, and 13 bases lay outside the gene matches. Germline lookup yields CDR1 MNHEY and CDR2 SVGEGT. The CDR3 is 18 amino acids. DNA for the CDR3: TGTGCCAGCAGACCCCGGGACAGGGTCCTTCCCGGGGCCAACGTCCTGACTTTC. The encoded protein is CASRPRDRVLPGANVLTF.

This clonotype showed up just a few times. The rearrangement joins TRBV10-1 to TRBJ2-5; no definite D call. Trimming shortened V by 4 bases and J by 5 bases, and 11 bases separated the two germline ends. The CDR3 loop spans 13 amino acids. The V gene's germline CDR1 is WNHNN and CDR2 SYGVQD (reference sequence). CDR3 in DNA: TGCGCCAGCAGTGGACGGCTAGGGGAGACCCAGTACTTC. It encodes CASSGRLGETQYF.

The rearrangement links TRBV6-2 or TRBV6-3 to TRBJ1-1; D is undetermined. V shed 0 bases and J shed 2 bases, with 16 bases lying between them. CDR1 is MNHEY, CDR2 SVGEGT, per germline. The CDR3 extends over 17 amino acids. The CDR3 sequence is CASSYSKGSGYNTEAFF. The CDR3, as DNA: TGTGCCAGCAGTTACTCGAAAGGATCCGGTTACAACACTGAAGCTTTCTTT.

The rearrangement links TRBV20-1 to TRBJ2-2; 8 bases are shared with TRBD1. V was pared by 5 bases and J by 0 bases, with 2 bases of the junction left unmatched. The CDR3 loop spans 14 amino acids. Per germline, CDR1 DFQATT and CDR2 SNEGSKA (reference sequence). The CDR3 DNA follows: TGCAGTGCTTTGGGACAGGCGAACACCGGGGAGCTGTTTTTT. This codes for CSALGQANTGELFF.

The chain recombines TRBV4-2 with TRBJ1-4; 7 positions agree with TRBD1. The V and J ends lost 0 bases and 7 bases, in that order; junction bases with no gene match: 2. The CDR3 contains 14 residues. The germline gives CDR1 LGHNA, CDR2 YNFKEQ. The CDR3 spells CASSQEGTAEKLFF. CDR3 DNA sequence: TGTGCCAGCAGCCAAGAAGGGACAGCTGAAAAACTGTTTTTT.

This clonotype was counted between two and nine times. The rearrangement uses TRBV20-1 and TRBJ1-2, with 7 positions matching TRBD1. CDR3 size: 12 residues. Trimming took 5 bases from V and 4 from J; bases not matched to a gene: 4. Germline CDR1 and CDR2: DFQATT and SNEGSKA (reference sequence). The CDR3 nucleotides are TGCAGTGCTCGGAGACAGGGCTATGGCTACACCTTC. Translating it yields CSARRQGYGYTF.

In this sample, this clonotype turned up a few times. Given a much more abundant clone one base away, this may be a read error. This chain links TRBV28 with TRBJ2-7; possibly TRBD1 or TRBD2 for D (6 bases each). CDR1 is MDHEN and CDR2 is SYDVKM in the germline V gene. The V end was cut by 5 bases, the J end by 6 bases, with 20 bases between. The CDR3 totals 15 residues. CDR3 residues: CASSILRAGGCEQYF. DNA of the CDR3: TGTGCCAGCAGTATACTACGCGCCGGGGGCTGCGAGCAGTACTTC.

This chain joins TRBV5-1 and TRBJ2-7; 8 bases align to TRBD2. This CDR3 has 14 residues. The germline gives CDR1 SGHRS, CDR2 YFSETQ. J lost 4 bases, V lost 5 bases, and 8 bases had no gene match. The CDR3 DNA reads TGCGCCAGCAGACAACGGGAGGGCCTATACGAGCAGTACTTC. It yields the protein CASRQREGLYEQYF.

On this clonotype: Since no conserved phenylalanine or tryptophan closes the CDR3, a read error is the likely cause. The J gene is TRBJ2-5, the V gene TRBV7-9; no definite D call. The CDR3 spans 13 residues. CDR1 and CDR2 (germline): SEHNR, FQNEAQ (reference sequence). The CDR3 coding sequence is TGTGCCGGCAGCTCCCCTCCCGAAGAGACCCAGTACCTC. It yields the protein CAGSSPPEETQYL.

This clonotype was counted many times. This rearrangement joins TRBV20-1 to TRBJ2-7; 10 bases match TRBD2. With 2 bases clipped from V and 3 bases from J, the junction kept 7 bases outside the gene matches. Germline V CDR1 and CDR2: DFQATT, SNEGSKA (reference sequence). This CDR3 comprises 15 residues. CDR3 nucleotides: TGCAGTGCTAGATCACCTAGCGGGAGCGTCTACGAGCAGTACTTC. Translation: CSARSPSGSVYEQYF.

This clonotype has a single count. The rearrangement uses TRBV2 and TRBJ1-1; D remains unclear. This CDR3 comprises 15 residues. The germline V and J ends were trimmed by 10 bases and 1 base, with 19 bases remaining between them. The germline V gene encodes CDR1 SNHLY and CDR2 FYNNEI. The CDR3 is CATFLVAGRNTEAFF. In DNA, the CDR3 is TGTGCCACCTTTTTAGTCGCCGGGAGGAACACTGAAGCTTTCTTT.

This clonotype was seen a handful of times. The chain has TRBV7-2 and TRBJ2-7; 7 bases fit TRBD1. Germline CDR1 SGHTA, CDR2 FQGNSA. After removal of 0 bases from V and 2 bases from J, the junction contained 4 bases not matched to a gene. The CDR3 loop spans 15 amino acids. The CDR3 nucleotides are TGTGCCAGCAGCTTAGCAGACAGGGTGCCCTACGAGCAGTACTTC. Its translation is CASSLADRVPYEQYF.

A word on this clonotype: One junction end does not reproduce the germline sequence, and a read error may be involved. The chain links TRBV5-1 to TRBJ1-1, with a possible D match to TRBD1 (5 bases). This CDR3 has 13 amino acids. The germline V gene encodes CDR1 SGHRS and CDR2 YFSETQ. The CDR3 loop is CASRLGVFLEAFF. The CDR3 DNA sequence: TGCGCCAGCAGGTTGGGGGTTTTTCTTGAAGCTTTCTTT.

This clonotype occurred many times. The rearrangement links TRBV27 to TRBJ2-2; possible D gene TRBD1, 6 bases. The CDR3 consists of 16 residues. Trimming left V 7 bases short and J 1 base short, with 16 bases between. CDR1 and CDR2 (germline): MNHEY, SMNVEV (reference sequence). CDR3 amino acids: CASTPNQQGNTGELFF. The CDR3 DNA sequence: TGTGCCAGCACGCCAAACCAACAGGGGAACACCGGGGAGCTGTTTTTT.

This clonotype came up many times. This chain joins TRBV7-3 and TRBJ2-3; D remains unclear. The V end lost 0 bases, the J end lost 7 bases, and 11 bases lay between the germline ends. This CDR3 region has 14 residues. From germline, CDR1 is SGHTA and CDR2 FQGTGA. CDR3 DNA sequence: TGTGCCAGCAGCTTAACTATCGCTGAACATACGCAGTATTTT. This gives the protein CASSLTIAEHTQYF.

This clonotype was seen more than once but under ten times. V is TRBV19 and J is TRBJ2-1; unclear D gene. This CDR3 contains 13 residues. The V end lost 4 bases, the J end lost 4 bases, and 8 bases lay between the germline ends. Germline CDR1 and CDR2: LNHDA and SQIVND (reference sequence). CDR3 in DNA: TGTGCCAGTAGTAGGTTACTTTACAATGAGCAGTTCTTC. It encodes CASSRLLYNEQFF.

For this clonotype: A much larger clone differs from this one at a single base, so this may be a read error. The chain recombines TRBV6-2 or TRBV6-3 with TRBJ1-2; D is possibly TRBD1 (6 bases). The CDR3 contains 14 residues. Germline assignment: CDR1 MNHEY and CDR2 SVGEGT. Trimming took off 6 bases at V and 3 bases at J, with 14 bases between the two ends. The CDR3 DNA reads as TGTGCCAGCAGGTCAAGAACAGGGTACTATGGCTACACCTTC. Protein: CASRSRTGYYGYTF.

This clonotype was recorded many times. This chain connects TRBV7-2 to TRBJ2-1, with D possibly being TRBD2 (6 bases). CDR3 length: 16 amino acids. Per the germline V gene, CDR1 is SGHTA and CDR2 is FQGNSA. V lost 1 base, J lost 4 bases, and 14 bases lay in between. This CDR3 reads CASSLVGGANYNEQFF. Here the CDR3 DNA reads TGTGCCAGCAGCTTAGTCGGGGGAGCGAATTACAATGAGCAGTTCTTC.

The CDR3 coding sequence is TGTGCCAGTAGTATAGGGGGACAGGGTTGGCATGAGCAGTTCTTC. Amino acid sequence: CASSIGGQGWHEQFF. This chain connects TRBV19 to TRBJ2-1, with 9 positions matching TRBD1. The CDR3 runs 15 residues. J lost 8 bases, V lost 1 base, and 6 bases had no gene match. CDR1 and CDR2 (germline): LNHDA, SQIVND (reference sequence).

This sequence joins TRBV29-1 and TRBJ1-1; a possible D gene is TRBD1 (6 bases). Germline values: CDR1 SQVTM, CDR2 ANQGSEA. Trimming shortened V by 6 bases and J by 5 bases, and 16 bases separated the two germline ends. CDR3 length equals 13 residues. CDR3 amino acids: CSVQWGPETEAFF. The CDR3 DNA reads TGCAGCGTCCAGTGGGGGCCCGAGACTGAAGCTTTCTTT.

About this clonotype itself: Just one base apart from a much larger clone, this may be a read error. The conserved phenylalanine or tryptophan is not found at the CDR3 terminus, so this likely reflects a read error. J is TRBJ2-5 and V is TRBV7-2, with D maybe TRBD2 (6 bases). The germline V gene has CDR1 SGHTA and CDR2 FQGNSA. The CDR3 length is 14 residues. Trimming took 7 bases from V and 2 from J, leaving 14 bases between them. CDR3 coding DNA: TGTGCCAGCACCACCCCGGAGGGGCAAGAGACCCAGTACTTA. The encoded protein is CASTTPEGQETQYL.

Concerning this clonotype itself: A read error may be the cause here, since a much bigger clone is one base away. This chain uses TRBV27 with TRBJ2-1; 13 nucleotides match TRBD2. The CDR3 consists of 16 residues. The germline V gene encodes CDR1 MNHEY and CDR2 SMNVEV (reference sequence). The CDR3 coding sequence is TGTGTCAGCAGTTTATCCTCGGGACTAGCGGGATTTGAGCAGTTCTTC. Amino acid sequence: CVSSLSSGLAGFEQFF.